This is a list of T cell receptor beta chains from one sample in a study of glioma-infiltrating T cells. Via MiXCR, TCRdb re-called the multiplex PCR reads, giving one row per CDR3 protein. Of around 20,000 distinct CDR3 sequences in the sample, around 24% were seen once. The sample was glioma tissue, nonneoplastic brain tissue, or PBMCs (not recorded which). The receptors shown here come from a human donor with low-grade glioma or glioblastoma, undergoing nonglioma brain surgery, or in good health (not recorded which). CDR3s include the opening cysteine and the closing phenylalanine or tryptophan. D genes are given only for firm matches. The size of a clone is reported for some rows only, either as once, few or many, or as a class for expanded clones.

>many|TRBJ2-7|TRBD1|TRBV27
CASGDRVSVYEQYF
TGTGCCAGCGGAGACAGGGTGTCTGTATACGAGCAGTACTTC
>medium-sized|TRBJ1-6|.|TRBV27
CASSFGGLNNSPLHF
TGTGCCAGCAGTTTCGGGGGACTGAATAATTCACCCCTCCACTTT
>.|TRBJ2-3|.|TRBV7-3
CARSFSGAADTQYF
TGTGCCCGCAGCTTTTCGGGAGCTGCAGATACGCAGTATTTT
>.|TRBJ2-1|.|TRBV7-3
CASSLPGSAYNEQFF
TGTGCCAGCAGCCTCCCCGGATCCGCCTACAATGAGCAGTTCTTC
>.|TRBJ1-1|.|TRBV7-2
CASSLSMGWVNTEAFF
TGTGCCAGCAGCTTAAGTATGGGTTGGGTGAACACTGAAGCTTTCTTT
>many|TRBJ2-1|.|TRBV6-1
CASSSHPGRQDNEQFF
TGTGCCAGCAGTTCCCACCCGGGACGGCAAGACAATGAGCAGTTCTTC
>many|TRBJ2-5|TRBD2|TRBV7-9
CASSPLITSGEQGTQYF
TGTGCCAGCAGCCCGCTAATTACTAGCGGGGAACAAGGGACCCAGTACTTC
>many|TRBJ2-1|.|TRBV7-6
CASSASNEQFF
TGTGCCAGCAGCGCGTCGAATGAGCAGTTCTTC
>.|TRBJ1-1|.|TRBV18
CASSVGPTMNTGAFF
TGTGCCAGCTCGGTGGGGCCAACGATGAACACTGGAGCTTTCTTT
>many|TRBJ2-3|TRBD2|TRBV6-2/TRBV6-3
CASKRGTDTQYF
TGTGCCAGTAAGCGGGGGACAGATACGCAGTATTTT
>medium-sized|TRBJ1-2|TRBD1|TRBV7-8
CASTRNRGEHGYTF
TGTGCCAGCACCCGGAACAGGGGCGAACATGGCTACACCTTC
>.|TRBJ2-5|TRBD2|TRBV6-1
CASKLTSGSVQETQYF
TGTGCCAGCAAACTCACTAGCGGGTCAGTCCAAGAGACCCAGTACTTC
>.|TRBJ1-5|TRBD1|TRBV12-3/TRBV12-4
CASSYRGDQPQHF
TGTGCCAGCAGTTACAGGGGTGATCAGCCCCAGCATTTT
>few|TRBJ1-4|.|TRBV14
CASSRAQLNEKLFF
TGTGCCAGCAGCCGTGCACAGTTGAATGAAAAACTGTTTTTT
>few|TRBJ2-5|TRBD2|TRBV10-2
CASSESASGVETQYF
TGCGCCAGCAGTGAGTCCGCTAGCGGGGTAGAGACCCAGTACTTC
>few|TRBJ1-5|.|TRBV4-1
CASGQGPGQPQHF
TGCGCCAGTGGGCAGGGCCCAGGGCAGCCCCAGCATTTT
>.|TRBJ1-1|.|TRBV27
CASSLGGSRHTEAFF
TGTGCCAGCAGTTTAGGCGGGTCACGACACACTGAAGCTTTCTTT
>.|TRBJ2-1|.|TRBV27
CASTSGGGTDEQFF
TGTGCCAGTACATCAGGGGGGGGGACGGATGAGCAGTTCTTC
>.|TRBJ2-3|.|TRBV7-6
CASSPRQIDTQYF
TGTGCCAGCAGCCCTCGACAGATTGATACGCAGTATTTT
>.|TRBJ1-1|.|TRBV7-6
CASSHYEGIDEAFF
TGTGCCAGCAGCCATTATGAGGGAATCGATGAAGCTTTCTTT
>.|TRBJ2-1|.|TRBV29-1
CSVLRQSNEQFF
TGCAGCGTTCTTCGACAGTCCAATGAGCAGTTCTTC
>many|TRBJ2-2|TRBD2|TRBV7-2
CASSFQRGREELFF
TGTGCCAGCAGCTTCCAGCGGGGGAGAGAGGAGCTGTTTTTT
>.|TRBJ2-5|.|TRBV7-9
CASSLVNSVGETQYF
TGTGCCAGCAGCTTAGTTAATTCCGTAGGGGAGACCCAGTACTTC
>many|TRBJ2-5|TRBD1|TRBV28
CASSLTGGGQETQYF
TGTGCCAGCAGCCTTACAGGGGGAGGTCAAGAGACCCAGTACTTC
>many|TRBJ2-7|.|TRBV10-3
CAISGTSFEQYF
TGTGCCATCAGTGGGACTTCCTTCGAGCAGTACTTC